A selection of T cell receptor beta chains follows, all from one sample in a study of blood T cell repertoires in COVID-19. Sequencing was performed with immunoSEQ multiplex PCR; in TCRdb, only in-frame clones are kept and a portion is missing. The sample contains about 98,000 clones, roughly 82% of which appear only once. Sequenced input: peripheral blood. Source of these receptors: a human donor in a cohort sampled during active COVID-19. The conserved cysteine and the conserved F or W are not part of the CDR3 here. The order of the fields is clone size, V gene, D gene, CDR3 protein. A D gene is named only where the DNA matches it firmly. Expanded clones are given a class, and other clones once, few, many or no size at all.

. | TRBV6-5 | TRBD1 | ASSRTGGSGELF
. | TRBV3-1/TRBV3-2 | . | ASKALDTQY
. | TRBV2 | . | ASSKGDVPGYT
. | TRBV9 | . | ASSSGTTGNTIY
. | TRBV6-1 | TRBD2 | ASSGSGGANTGELF
once | TRBV6-2/TRBV6-3 | . | ASSPSWAQETQY
. | TRBV3-1/TRBV3-2 | TRBD2 | ASSQGGGVNEQY
. | TRBV19 | . | ASSMRLTSETQY
. | TRBV4-3 | . | ASSQDRGANEKLF
. | TRBV11-3 | TRBD1 | ASRQGQALTGELF
. | TRBV6-5 | TRBD2 | ASSSISGGLYNEQF
. | TRBV6-2/TRBV6-3 | TRBD1 | ASSYSWDRRPHSGQF
. | TRBV19 | . | ASSSGTGSSTDTQY
. | TRBV5-4 | TRBD1 | ASSWTTGVTEAF
few | TRBV28 | . | ASSSLPRGKVNQPQH
. | TRBV9 | TRBD1 | ASSPSPGQGASGNTIY
. | TRBV27 | TRBD2 | ASSPGTSGLYEQY
. | TRBV11-1 | . | ASSLPIWGRTEAF
once | TRBV29-1 | . | SVAWPYEQY
. | TRBV9 | TRBD2 | ASTYAGDPHTDTQY
few | TRBV6-2/TRBV6-3 | . | ASSFPPGNNQPQH
. | TRBV19 | TRBD2 | ASSIGTSGGGDTQY
. | TRBV4-3 | . | ASSQLGGPYEQY
. | TRBV27 | . | ASSLSARISYNEQF
once | TRBV6-2/TRBV6-3 | . | ASSYAGSKSSNQPQH
. | TRBV5-5 | . | ASSPFPASGARSNQPQH
. | TRBV28 | . | ASPPGGRPNTEAF
. | TRBV4-3 | TRBD1 | ASSQERQGAINHSPLH
. | TRBV19 | . | ASSTELAVGLGTQY
. | TRBV11-3 | TRBD1 | ASSLGPGQGPNERSEKLF
. | TRBV5-1 | TRBD2 | ASSFDPGLAGYEQY
. | TRBV30 | . | AWSVRVRWDNEQF
. | TRBV10-3 | TRBD1 | AISDPGTENTEAF
. | TRBV6-5 | TRBD2 | ASRSLAGGYEQY
. | TRBV28 | TRBD2 | ASSAWRGALYNEQF
. | TRBV5-6 | TRBD1 | ASTLFIGQEDEKLF
once | TRBV5-4 | TRBD1 | ASSLGDRGVAYNSPLH
. | TRBV19 | TRBD1 | ASGDRVSGYT
. | TRBV6-4 | TRBD1 | ASSPGQEFDEQF
. | TRBV29-1 | TRBD2 | SVSSGGANTGELF
. | TRBV12-3/TRBV12-4 | TRBD2 | ASLTSGADTQY
. | TRBV6-6 | TRBD1 | ASSYGQGIVGNTIY
few | TRBV5-6 | TRBD1 | ASSTGTGNQPQH
. | TRBV5-1 | TRBD2 | ASSFSGDNTDTQY
. | TRBV5-5 | . | ASSLTGSWEGNTIY
. | TRBV5-1 | . | ASSLEAGYYGYT
. | TRBV7-2 | . | ASSPALMWESYNEQF
. | TRBV7-7 | TRBD2 | ASSPGRGGEETQY
. | TRBV28 | TRBD1 | ASSVQGDEKLF
. | TRBV6-2/TRBV6-3 | . | ASSLGRGRGNEQY
. | TRBV2 | . | ASSQTGITEAF
. | TRBV6-2/TRBV6-3 | . | ASSFSYRASGDTIY
. | TRBV10-1 | . | ASSEKIVGGLETQY
. | TRBV28 | . | ASSLLRQVRETQY
. | TRBV4-3 | TRBD1 | ASSPAGTGGLEQY
. | TRBV7-3 | TRBD1 | ASSPADRYYNEQF
. | TRBV28 | TRBD2 | ASSSPLAGGMAGELF
. | TRBV5-1 | TRBD2 | ASSPGLAGGLAGELF
. | TRBV28 | . | ASRGSLGGGSTDTQY
. | TRBV5-1 | . | ASSLGSSRNNEQF